This T cell receptor (beta chain) was recorded in a study of regulatory T cells in long-lasting Graves disease. J gave up 4 bases and V 2 bases, and 3 bases lay outside the gene matches. The CDR3 is made up of 15 amino acids. Germline assignment: CDR1 MNHNS and CDR2 SASEGT. Building of the TCR beta libraries involved iRepertoire HTBI primers and Arm-PCR of CDR3 regions. One entry per CDR3 protein results from TCRdb running MiXCR on the multiplex PCR reads. This table holds about 310,000 distinct CDR3 sequences, 22% found once. Time point described: persistent/refractory GD, antithyroid drugs over 5 years with positive TRAb. RNA from PBMCs was the source of the TCR library.

This receptor was taken from a female donor with Graves disease. This chain joins TRBV6-1 and TRBJ1-3; TRBD1 matches 9 bases. The sequencing used peripheral blood mononuclear cells (PBMCs), collected when the disease was refractory, from a patient treated with antithyroid drugs. CDR3 protein: CASSEWTGAGNTIYF. In DNA, the CDR3 is TGTGCCAGCAGTGAATGGACAGGGGCGGGAAACACCATATATTTT.